The 12 T cell receptor beta chains in this list originate from one sample, sequenced in a study of shared clonotypes between healthy human individuals. Data came from immunoSEQ multiplex PCR; TCRdb stores just in-frame clones and leaves some out. The sample carries 600,000 to 750,000 clones, 90% recorded once. The sample taken for sequencing was memory CD8+ T cells from PBMCs. Subset given: CD45RO+ cells pooled with CCR7-negative TemRA cells. The source is a man between 18 and 35 years old in good health. Some clones in this sample may be carry-over from other donors' samples.

The rearrangement links TRBV29-1 to TRBJ2-7; 10 nucleotides align to TRBD2. V was pared by 5 bases and J by 5 bases, with 15 bases of the junction left unmatched. Germline V gene sequence: CDR1 SQVTM, CDR2 ANQGSEA. The CDR3 runs to 16 residues. The CDR3 protein is CSVPGGSGRAMNEQYF. CDR3 in DNA: TGCAGCGTTCCTGGGGGAAGCGGGAGGGCCATGAACGAGCAGTACTTC.

In regard to this clone: The same CDR3 is also encoded by other DNA sequences in this sample. The chain uses TRBV20-1 and TRBJ2-7, with TRBD1 as a possible D gene (5 bases). CDR3 size: 11 residues. V dropped 3 bases and J dropped 4 bases, with 7 bases sitting between them. The germline V gene encodes CDR1 DFQATT and CDR2 SNEGSKA (reference sequence). CDR3 coding DNA: TGCAGTGCTAGGTCAGGGTACGAGCAGTACTTC. This translates into CSARSGYEQYF.

This sequence joins TRBV27 and TRBJ1-2, with unresolved D. Trimming left V 3 bases short and J 0 bases short, with 5 bases between. Germline CDR1 is MNHEY and CDR2 is SMNVEV (reference sequence). CDR3 length equals 13 residues. The CDR3 loop reads CASSFTANYGYTF. As DNA, the CDR3 is TGTGCCAGCAGTTTCACTGCTAACTATGGCTACACCTTC.

This rearrangement joins TRBV19 to TRBJ2-1; tentatively, D is TRBD2 (6 bases). CDR1 is LNHDA, CDR2 SQIVND, per germline (reference sequence). V was shortened by 5 bases and J by 5 bases, with 28 bases between the two germline ends. CDR3 length equals 19 residues. The CDR3 region has the DNA TGTGCCAGTAGTTTACGATCCTCTTCTCTAGCGAGGGTAGACAATGAGCAGTTCTTC. It encodes CASSLRSSSLARVDNEQFF.

The chain joins TRBV19 to TRBJ2-1; D is ambiguous. Germline V gives CDR1 LNHDA, CDR2 SQIVND (reference sequence). Trimming removed 3 bases at V and 4 bases at J, with 10 bases between. The CDR3 extends over 14 amino acids. CDR3 in amino acids: CASSIYGGYNEQFF. The CDR3 DNA is TGTGCCAGTAGTATTTACGGCGGTTACAATGAGCAGTTCTTC.

This chain uses TRBV9 with TRBJ2-1, with 8 bases lining up with TRBD2. V was pared by 3 bases and J by 0 bases, with 8 bases of the junction left unmatched. The CDR3 sequence is 17 residues long. Per the germline V gene, CDR1 is SGDLS and CDR2 is YYNGEE. The CDR3 loop reads CASSARLAPSSYNEQFF. In DNA form, the CDR3 reads TGTGCCAGCAGCGCACGACTAGCGCCGAGCTCCTACAATGAGCAGTTCTTC.

This clone was detected only once. This chain links TRBV15 with TRBJ2-7; D assignment may be TRBD1 or TRBD2 (5 bases each). The V gene lost 4 bases and the J gene lost 7 bases, with 17 bases spanning the gap. The CDR3 runs 14 residues. CDR1 and CDR2 from the germline V gene are LNHNV and YYDKDF (reference sequence). The CDR3 DNA reads as TGTGCCACCAGCACCCGGGACGCCATTCGAGAGCAGTACTTC. Translated: CATSTRDAIREQYF. The entire variable domain, with the rest obtained from reference TRBV15 and TRBJ2-7, is as follows: DAMVIQNPRYQVTQFGKPVTLSCSQTLNHNVMYWYQQKSSQAPKLLFHYYDKDFNNEADTPDNFQSRRPNTSFCFLDIRSPGLGDTAMYLCATSTRDAIREQYFGPGTRLTVT.

This chain links TRBV9 with TRBJ2-1; D is uncertain. The CDR3 totals 12 residues. The V end was cut by 4 bases, the J end by 4 bases, with 6 bases between. Germline V gene lookup returns CDR1 SGDLS and CDR2 YYNGEE. CDR3 nucleotides: TGTGCCAGCAGCCCTCGATACAATGAGCAGTTCTTC. Its protein is CASSPRYNEQFF.

The chain couples TRBV7-3 to TRBJ1-2; D is ambiguous. Trimming pared 6 bases from V and 4 bases from J, leaving 18 bases between. This CDR3 has 15 residues. From germline, CDR1 is SGHTA and CDR2 FQGTGA. In DNA form, the CDR3 reads TGTGCCAGCAGTTCCCCGGCGGATGGCCCCTATGGCTACACCTTC. This encodes CASSSPADGPYGYTF. The full variable domain, completed using reference TRBV7-3 and TRBJ1-2, is GAGVSQTPSNKVTEKGKYVELRCDPISGHTALYWYRQSLGQGPEFLIYFQGTGAADDSGLPNDRFFAVRPEGSVSTLKIQRTERGDSAVYLCASSSPADGPYGYTFGSGTRLTVV.

Points on this clone: The sample holds other DNA sequences that translate to the same CDR3. The chain carries TRBV19 and TRBJ2-2, with unresolved D. This CDR3 region has 11 residues. Germline CDR1 and CDR2: LNHDA and SQIVND (reference sequence). V shed 7 bases and J shed 5 bases, with 5 bases lying between them. This CDR3 is CASTSTGELFF. CDR3 nucleotides: TGTGCCAGTACCTCGACCGGGGAGCTGTTTTTT.

This clone has more than one count but fewer than ten. The genes are TRBV19 and TRBJ1-5; D is undetermined. V was pared by 5 bases and J by 11 bases, with 13 bases between. CDR1 and CDR2 (germline): LNHDA, SQIVND (reference sequence). The CDR3 sequence is 12 residues long. Here the CDR3 DNA reads TGTGCCAGTAGTGCCCAGGATTGGGCCCAGCATTTT. It specifies CASSAQDWAQHF.

The chain couples TRBV7-7 to TRBJ2-1; D is unclear. The CDR3 spans 13 residues. Germline lookup yields CDR1 SSHAT and CDR2 FNYEAQ (reference sequence). Trimming removed 6 bases from V and 4 bases from J, with 10 bases in between. The CDR3 loop reads CASSSHLYNEQFF. DNA for the CDR3: TGTGCCAGCAGTTCACATTTATACAATGAGCAGTTCTTC.